This record looks at one TCR beta chain sequence and its context. Its antigen is currently unknown. Preparing the TCRbeta library involved the use of unique molecular identifiers. From the PCR reads, TCRdb called clonotypes with MiXCR, one entry per CDR3 protein. The sample has about 250,000 distinct CDR3 sequences, approximately 24% seen once. This specimen comes from a study of T-cell reconstitution after alpha-beta-depleted transplantation in children. The junction had 8 bases not matched to a gene; V was cut back by 4 bases and J by 6 bases. The CDR3 has 16 amino acids. Germline V gene lookup returns CDR1 MDHEN and CDR2 SYDVKM. Study-wide results and caveats: Several hundred expanded graft clones reportedly were the source of alpha-beta T cells about two months after transplant. In some patients, recipient T cells and intrathymic progenitors surviving conditioning explained high day-60 diversity. Newly produced T cells mostly provided counts and TCRbeta diversity after one year, as hyperexpanded clones declined.

The TCR sequence derives from a female patient between 2 and 15 years old who had a stem cell transplant for congenital amegakaryocytic thrombocytopenia, so the T cells may come from the graft donor. Material: PBMCs, mostly from graft donor cells, obtained 360 days after TCRalphabeta/CD19-depleted stem cell transplant. This chain uses TRBV28 with TRBJ2-3; 12 bases line up with TRBD2. The chain's CDR3 is CASSSLTSGGTDTQYF. DNA of the CDR3: TGTGCCAGCAGTTCCCTTACTAGCGGGGGGACTGATACGCAGTATTTT. The variable domain in full, completed from reference TRBV28 and TRBJ2-3, reads DVKVTQSSRYLVKRTGEKVFLECVQDMDHENMFWYRQDPGLGLRLIYFSYDVKMKEKGDIPEGYSVSREKKERFSLILESASTNQTSMYLCASSSLTSGGTDTQYFGPGTRLTVL.